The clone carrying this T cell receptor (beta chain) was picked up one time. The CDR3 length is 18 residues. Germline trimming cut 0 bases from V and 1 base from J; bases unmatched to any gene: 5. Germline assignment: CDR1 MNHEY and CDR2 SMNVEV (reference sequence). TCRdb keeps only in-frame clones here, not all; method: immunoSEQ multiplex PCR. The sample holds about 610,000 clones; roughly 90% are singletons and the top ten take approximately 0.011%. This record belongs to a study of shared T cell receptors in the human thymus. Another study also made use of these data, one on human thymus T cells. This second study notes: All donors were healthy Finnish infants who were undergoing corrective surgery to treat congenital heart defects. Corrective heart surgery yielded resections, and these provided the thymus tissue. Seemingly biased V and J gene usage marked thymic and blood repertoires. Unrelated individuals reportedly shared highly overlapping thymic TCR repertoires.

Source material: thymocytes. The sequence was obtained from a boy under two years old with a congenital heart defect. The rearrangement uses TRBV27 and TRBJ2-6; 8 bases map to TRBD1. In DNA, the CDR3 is TGTGCCAGCAGTTTATCAGGCAGGGGGCCTTCTGGGGCCAACGTCCTGACTTTC. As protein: CASSLSGRGPSGANVLTF.